The sequence of this T cell receptor beta chain was determined in a study of CD8+CD57+ T cells in acquired aplastic anemia. Study at large: Sorted cells (CD4+ and CD8+) yielded DNA amounts that averaged 3.2 ug.

The germline gives CDR1 LNHDA, CDR2 SQIVND (reference sequence). CDR3 length equals 14 residues. With 3 bases clipped from V and 1 base from J, the junction kept 2 bases outside the gene matches. For CDR3 and TCR beta VDJ profiling, genomic DNA was the template used. TCRdb passed the reads through MiXCR, listing each CDR3 protein once. Here the sample spans tens of thousands of distinct CDR3 sequences, roughly 63% being singletons. Individuals selected for sequencing had exhibited CD8+CD57+ cell expansion on flow cytometry. All participating patients were living with severe acquired aplastic anemia. Findings and caveats of the study: CD8+ Simpson's diversity in patients was not significantly different from that in controls. The number of CD8+ CDR3 sequences shared by patients and controls was twenty-nine.

On this clonotype: The target antigen is unknown.

The rearrangement links TRBV19 to TRBJ1-1; TRBD1 matches 7 bases. The TCR comes from a human donor with aplastic anemia. Source material: sorted CD4+, CD8+, or CD8+CD57+ T cells (not recorded which) from PBMCs. The DNA of the CDR3 is TGTGCCAGTAGTATGGGACAGTGGAACACTGAAGCTTTCTTT. Translated, it gives CASSMGQWNTEAFF.